This T cell receptor beta chain comes out of a study of early stage breast cancer tumors. The CDR3 is 15 amino acids. V was trimmed by 3 bases and J by 1 base, leaving 12 bases between them. From germline, CDR1 is MNHEY and CDR2 SVGAGI. TCRdb keeps only in-frame clones here, not all; method: immunoSEQ multiplex PCR. The sample lists 25,000 to 35,000 clones, about 60% occurring once. The chain links TRBV6-5 to TRBJ1-2; a weak D match, TRBD1 (5 bases). The TCR was taken from a person aged 45 to 59 with breast cancer. Sequencing was carried out using breast tumor tissue. This CDR3 reads CASSYEDTDNYGYTF. The CDR3 DNA sequence: TGTGCCAGCAGTTATGAGGACACCGATAACTATGGCTACACCTTC.